These 19 T cell receptor beta chains share one sample of origin, sequenced in a study of blood T cell repertoires in COVID-19. The data were produced by immunoSEQ multiplex PCR, yet TCRdb's version contains in-frame clones alone and is incomplete. Of under 200,000 clones in the sample, approximately 90% were seen once. The sequenced sample was peripheral blood. These receptors all come from a man in his fifties with acute or convalescent COVID-19.

The V and J genes are TRBV28 and TRBJ2-7, with D tentatively TRBD2 (7 bases). The germline V and J ends were trimmed by 2 bases and 3 bases, with 11 bases remaining between them. Germline V gives CDR1 MDHEN, CDR2 SYDVKM. This CDR3 is 14 amino acids long. The CDR3 spells CASSLPGGHYEQYV. CDR3 bases: TGTGCCAGCAGTTTACCCGGGGGGCACTACGAGCAGTACGTC.

The chain is built from TRBV19 and TRBJ1-2; TRBD1 might be the D (6 bases). This CDR3 has 14 amino acids. Trimming pared 2 bases from V and 4 bases from J, leaving 11 bases between. The germline CDR1 and CDR2 sequences are LNHDA and SQIVND (reference sequence). CDR3 nucleotides: TGTGCCAGTAGTATACAGGGGAATGGCTATGGCTACACCTTC. Its protein product is CASSIQGNGYGYTF.

The chain employs TRBV3-1 (or the pseudogene TRBV3-2) and TRBJ2-1; D is uncertain. Trimming took off 2 bases at V and 8 bases at J, with 7 bases between the two ends. Per germline, CDR1 LGHDT and CDR2 YNNKEL (reference sequence). The CDR3 is 12 residues long. CDR3 sequence: CASSQIPDEQFF. For the CDR3, the DNA is TGTGCCAGCAGCCAAATTCCCGATGAGCAGTTCTTC.

In nucleotides, the CDR3 is TGTGCCAGCTCACCACGACAGGACTCCTACGAGCAGTACTTC. Translated: CASSPRQDSYEQYF. The J gene is TRBJ2-7, the V gene TRBV18; weak D call: TRBD1 (6 bases). CDR3 length: 14 residues. Trimming cost V 1 base and J 0 bases, with 7 bases left between them. The germline CDR1 and CDR2 sequences are KGHSH and LQKENI.

CDR3 in amino acids: CASSRTVSRVEQYF. In DNA, the CDR3 is TGTGCCAGTAGTCGGACAGTTTCCCGTGTCGAGCAGTACTTC. V usage is TRBV19 and J usage is TRBJ2-7; D is possibly TRBD1 (6 bases). V lost 5 bases and J lost 6, with 17 bases in between. This CDR3 comprises 14 residues. Germline V CDR1 and CDR2: LNHDA, SQIVND (reference sequence).

The rearrangement uses TRBV6-2 or TRBV6-3 and TRBJ1-6; TRBD1 agrees at 9 bases. The CDR3 length is 15 residues. Germline-derived CDR1 and CDR2 are MNHEY and SVGEGT. With 6 bases clipped from V and 6 bases from J, the junction kept 6 bases outside the gene matches. Here the CDR3 DNA reads TGTGCCAGCAGCTTACAGGGGGCCGGTAATTCACCCCTCCACTTT. This translates into CASSLQGAGNSPLHF.

The gene calls are TRBV9 and TRBJ1-2; the D gene is possibly TRBD1 (5 bases). The CDR3 runs 14 residues. Trimming cost V 0 bases and J 6 bases, with 12 bases left between them. CDR1 SGDLS and CDR2 YYNGEE come from the germline V gene. DNA for the CDR3: TGTGCCAGCAGCGTAGAGGGGTCAGGGCATGGCTACACCTTC. Translating gives CASSVEGSGHGYTF.

The rearrangement joins TRBV28 to TRBJ2-3; 9 nucleotides align to TRBD1. CDR3 length equals 14 residues. With V trimmed by 7 bases and J by 5 bases, 7 bases remained unmatched. Germline V gives CDR1 MDHEN, CDR2 SYDVKM. The CDR3 protein is CASKQQGAGDTQYF. The CDR3 DNA sequence: TGTGCCAGCAAGCAACAGGGGGCAGGAGATACGCAGTATTTT.

The V call is TRBV24-1, the J call TRBJ2-2; maybe TRBD1 (6 bases). This CDR3 spans 14 amino acids. The ends were cut back, 6 bases at V and 3 bases at J, with 10 bases in the middle. CDR1 and CDR2 from the germline V gene are KGHDR and SFDVKD. CDR3 DNA: TGTGCCACCAGTTCGGGACACTACACCGGGGAGCTGTTTTTT. This codes for CATSSGHYTGELFF.

The chain links TRBV14 to TRBJ1-1; D not resolved. V was clipped by 1 base and J by 8 bases, with 11 bases between them. This CDR3 has 13 amino acids. Germline CDR1 reads SGHDN; CDR2 reads FVKESK. The CDR3: CASSQARVAEAFF. CDR3 DNA: TGTGCCAGCAGCCAAGCGAGGGTCGCCGAAGCTTTCTTT.

The CDR3, as DNA: TGTGCCAGCAGCCAAGGGGGGGGGAGCACAGATACGCAGTATTTT. Its protein is CASSQGGGSTDTQYF. The chain is built from TRBV11-2 and TRBJ2-3, with D tentatively TRBD2 (7 bases). V was pared by 5 bases and J by 0 bases, with 12 bases between. CDR1 and CDR2 from the germline V gene are SGHAT and FQNNGV. This CDR3 comprises 15 residues.

In its sample, this clone was seen a few times. This chain joins TRBV10-3 and TRBJ2-2, with a tentative D call TRBD1 (5 bases). The V gene lost 2 bases and the J gene lost 0 bases, with 13 bases spanning the gap. The germline V gene has CDR1 ENHRY and CDR2 SYGVKD. The CDR3 is 17 amino acids. CDR3 coding DNA: TGTGCCATCAGTGAGAGGAGACAGTTCGCGAACACCGGGGAGCTGTTTTTT. Translation: CAISERRQFANTGELFF.

This chain connects TRBV10-3 to TRBJ1-1; D is uncertain. V was pared by 2 bases and J by 1 base, with 8 bases between. The CDR3 extends over 14 amino acids. Germline V CDR1 and CDR2: ENHRY, SYGVKD. Here the CDR3 DNA reads TGTGCCATCAGTGAGGCGGGTAGGAACACTGAAGCTTTCTTT. Translating gives CAISEAGRNTEAFF.

V and J are TRBV7-9 and TRBJ2-2; 8 bases line up with TRBD1. V lost 5 bases, J lost 4 bases, and 6 bases stayed unmatched. From germline, CDR1 is SEHNR and CDR2 FQNEAQ (reference sequence). This CDR3 spans 15 amino acids. The CDR3 DNA reads TGTGCCAGCAGCAAGACAGGGGAGTCCACCGGGGAGCTGTTTTTT. Translation gives CASSKTGESTGELFF.

The J gene is TRBJ2-2, the V gene TRBV9; possibly TRBD2 for D (6 bases). The CDR3 spans 17 residues. Trimming stripped 3 bases from V and 5 bases from J, with 20 bases between. Germline V lookup: CDR1 SGDLS, CDR2 YYNGEE. The DNA for the CDR3 is TGTGCCAGCAGCGCCGCACGGGTAGCGGTGGGGACCGGGGAGCTGTTTTTT. This codes for CASSAARVAVGTGELFF.

The chain joins TRBV18 to TRBJ2-3; possibly TRBD2 for D (7 bases). This CDR3 comprises 16 residues. Looked up from germline, CDR1 is KGHSH and CDR2 is LQKENI. V gave up 0 bases and J gave up 1 base, with 11 bases separating them. DNA for the CDR3: TGTGCCAGCTCACCACCGGGGGGGCGCCGCACAGATACGCAGTATTTT. It encodes CASSPPGGRRTDTQYF.

This chain joins TRBV7-2 and TRBJ1-5; the match to TRBD1 covers 9 bases. Germline assignment: CDR1 SGHTA and CDR2 FQGNSA. V lost 6 bases, J lost 6 bases, and 9 bases stayed unmatched. The CDR3 loop spans 15 amino acids. The CDR3 nucleotides read TGTGCCAGCAGTTTACAGGGGGCGGAAGGTCAGCCCCAGCATTTT. It encodes CASSLQGAEGQPQHF.

V gene TRBV18 combines with J gene TRBJ2-7, with a weak D call TRBD2 (6 bases). Germline CDR1 and CDR2: KGHSH and LQKENI. The CDR3 sequence is 17 residues long. Trimming pared 0 bases from V and 5 bases from J, leaving 20 bases between. For the CDR3, the DNA is TGTGCCAGCTCACCACCGTTTGTCGGGGGAGCACCCGACGAGCAGTACGTC. Its translation: CASSPPFVGGAPDEQYV.

The gene calls are TRBV19 and TRBJ1-1, with 9 bases identical to TRBD1. This CDR3 spans 15 amino acids. After removal of 3 bases from V and 3 bases from J, the junction contained 5 bases not matched to a gene. CDR1 is LNHDA and CDR2 is SQIVND in the germline V gene (reference sequence). CDR3 loop: CASSMGQGGDTEAFF. In DNA form, the CDR3 reads TGTGCCAGTAGTATGGGACAGGGTGGGGACACTGAAGCTTTCTTT.